The present entry profiles one T cell receptor beta chain with its context. Antigen: not known. The trim removed 4 bases at V and 6 bases at J, leaving 11 bases unmatched. The CDR3 loop spans 15 amino acids. The germline V gene has CDR1 MNHEY and CDR2 SMNVEV (reference sequence). Some clones are missing from TCRdb's copy, which holds only in-frame ones; the method was immunoSEQ multiplex PCR. Of roughly 170,000 clones in the sample, 91% were seen once. The data were obtained in a study of T cell responses to AZD1222 COVID-19 vaccine. Study-wide background: Second-dose intervals near 4 or 12 weeks were combined.

Study outcomes and limitations: There were mostly white British donors and more females than males, and clonal diversity was possibly underestimated. Only 6 or 7 individuals given AZD1222 were seropositive at baseline. The study found vaccine-associated CD4 TCRs spanning spike, dominant at 160-218 and 743-854.

The origin of this receptor is an adult in good health. The sequencing used peripheral blood, collected on day 0 of AZD1222 vaccination. The rearrangement links TRBV27 to TRBJ2-5; 7 bases are shared with TRBD2. The CDR3 is CASSYTGGPGKTQYF. The CDR3 region has the DNA TGTGCCAGCAGTTATACGGGGGGTCCGGGAAAGACCCAGTACTTC.